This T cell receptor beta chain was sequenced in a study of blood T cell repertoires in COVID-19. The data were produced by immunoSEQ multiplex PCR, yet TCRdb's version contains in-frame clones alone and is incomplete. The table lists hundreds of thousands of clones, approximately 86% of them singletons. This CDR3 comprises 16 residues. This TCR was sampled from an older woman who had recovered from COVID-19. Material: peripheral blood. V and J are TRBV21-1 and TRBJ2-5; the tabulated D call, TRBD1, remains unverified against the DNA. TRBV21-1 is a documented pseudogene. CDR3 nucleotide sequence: TGTGCCAGCAGTCAACCGGGACAGCCCGCCGGGGAGACCCAGTACTTC. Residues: CASSQPGQPAGETQYF.